The 23 T cell receptor beta chains reported below all come from one sample, sequenced in a study of blood T cell repertoires in COVID-19. The method was immunoSEQ multiplex PCR; TCRdb's version includes in-frame clones alone and lacks a portion of them. The sample yields roughly 80,000 clones, around 80% seen once. Material for sequencing was peripheral blood. The origin of the receptors is a human donor in a cohort sampled during active COVID-19.

The chain combines TRBV27 with TRBJ1-5; D is perhaps TRBD1 (5 bases). CDR3 size: 17 residues. V gave up 10 bases and J gave up 8 bases, with 30 bases separating them. The germline CDR1 and CDR2 sequences are MNHEY and SMNVEV (reference sequence). CDR3 nucleotide sequence: TGTGCCACCTCATCCCGGCCGCTGCGGGGCGATGGTAAGCCCCAGCATTTT. It specifies CATSSRPLRGDGKPQHF.

The rearrangement uses TRBV19 and TRBJ2-5; TRBD1 matches at 8 bases. The CDR3 spans 16 residues. V shed 6 bases, J shed 5 bases, and the junction held 14 bases outside the gene matches. The germline gives CDR1 LNHDA, CDR2 SQIVND (reference sequence). CDR3 sequence (DNA): TGTGCCAGTAGCCCGATTGCCAGGGGGCGGTGGGAGACCCAGTACTTC. Its translation: CASSPIARGRWETQYF.

This clone was picked up a small number of times. This chain connects TRBV6-1 to TRBJ2-1; 10 bases agree with TRBD1. Trimming removed 1 base from V and 8 bases from J; junction bases left unmatched: 5. The CDR3 is 15 amino acids. Looked up from germline, CDR1 is MNHNS and CDR2 is SASEGT. The CDR3 loop reads CASSEGTGGFDEQFF. The CDR3 DNA follows: TGTGCCAGCAGTGAAGGGACAGGGGGTTTCGATGAGCAGTTCTTC.

The chain has TRBV7-2 and TRBJ2-7, with 11 bases that match TRBD2. The CDR3 totals 16 residues. CDR1 and CDR2 from the germline V gene are SGHTA and FQGNSA. V shed 3 bases and J 2 bases; nucleotides not matched to a gene: 6. The CDR3 region is CASSFSQTSGAYEQYF. The DNA for the CDR3 is TGTGCCAGCAGCTTCTCCCAGACTAGCGGGGCCTACGAGCAGTACTTC.

This chain links TRBV5-8 with TRBJ1-1; D uncertain. The V and J ends lost 2 bases and 5 bases respectively, with 4 bases between them. This CDR3 contains 11 residues. The germline V gene encodes CDR1 SGHTS and CDR2 YDEGEE. The CDR3 region is CASSFPTEAFF. The CDR3 DNA reads TGTGCCAGCAGCTTCCCTACTGAAGCTTTCTTT.

The chain joins TRBV3-1 (or the pseudogene TRBV3-2) to TRBJ2-7, with 7 bases lining up with TRBD2. The trim removed 8 bases at V and 5 bases at J, leaving 9 bases unmatched. Germline CDR1 reads LGHDT; CDR2 reads YNNKEL (reference sequence). The CDR3 has 13 residues. The CDR3 DNA sequence: TGTGCCAGCGGGGAGGGCCTCGGTGACGAGCAGTACTTC. The encoded protein is CASGEGLGDEQYF.

In DNA form, the CDR3 reads TGCGCCAGCTCGGACACAGGCTCCTACAATGAGCAGTTCTTC. This translates into CASSDTGSYNEQFF. The chain combines TRBV5-1 with TRBJ2-1; a possible D gene is TRBD1 (5 bases). From germline, CDR1 is SGHRS and CDR2 YFSETQ. The length of the CDR3 is 14 residues. V lost 7 bases and J lost 0, with 11 bases in between.

This clone came up once. The V gene is TRBV7-9, the J gene TRBJ2-5; maybe TRBD2 (5 bases). The CDR3 has 12 amino acids. The germline gives CDR1 SEHNR, CDR2 FQNEAQ (reference sequence). The ends were cut back, 8 bases at V and 5 bases at J, with 12 bases in the middle. The CDR3 protein is CASVRTGETQYF. The CDR3 region has the DNA TGTGCCAGCGTGCGGACGGGGGAGACCCAGTACTTC. Full variable domain (rest looked up from reference TRBV7-9 and TRBJ2-5): DTGVSQNPRHKITKRGQNVTFRCDPISEHNRLYWYRQTLGQGPEFLTYFQNEAQLEKSRLLSDRFSAERPKGSFSTLEIQRTEQGDSAMYLCASVRTGETQYFGPGTRLLVL.

The chain couples TRBV18 to TRBJ2-2, with D unresolved. CDR1 and CDR2 (germline): KGHSH, LQKENI. Trimming took 1 base from V and 6 from J, leaving 15 bases between them. The CDR3 sequence is 16 residues long. The CDR3 nucleotides read TGTGCCAGCTCACCACTTCGAGCGCCTTCCGCCGGGGAGCTGTTTTTT. This sequence encodes CASSPLRAPSAGELFF.

This sequence joins TRBV6-6 and TRBJ2-7; 10 bases line up with TRBD1. This CDR3 comprises 14 residues. The germline CDR1 and CDR2 sequences are MNHNY and SVGAGI (reference sequence). V dropped 2 bases and J dropped 6; count of bases not matched to a gene: 4. In DNA form, the CDR3 reads TGTGCCAGCAGTTACGACAGGGGGCGACGCGAGCAGTACTTC. As protein: CASSYDRGRREQYF.

V is TRBV12-3 or TRBV12-4 and J is TRBJ2-3; D call uncertain. V was pared by 6 bases and J by 6 bases, with 13 bases between. This CDR3 region has 13 residues. CDR3 in DNA: TGTGCCAGCAGAACCACCCCCGGGGATACGCAGTATTTT. Translation gives CASRTTPGDTQYF.

Only one count was recorded for this clone. The chain employs TRBV19 and TRBJ2-1; 8 bases fit TRBD1. CDR1 and CDR2 (germline): LNHDA, SQIVND (reference sequence). The CDR3 totals 14 residues. J was trimmed by 9 bases and V by 1 base; bases with no gene match: 5. Here the CDR3 DNA reads TGTGCCAGTAGTATAGTGCAGGGGGCAAGTGAGCAGTTCTTC. Protein: CASSIVQGASEQFF.

The gene calls are TRBV18 and TRBJ1-1; maybe TRBD1 (6 bases). CDR1 KGHSH and CDR2 LQKENI come from the germline V gene. The CDR3 loop spans 14 amino acids. Trimming shortened V by 6 bases and J by 3 bases, and 14 bases separated the two germline ends. CDR3 region: CASSLGEGDTEAFF. CDR3 DNA: TGTGCCAGCTCCCTAGGGGAGGGGGACACTGAAGCTTTCTTT.

This chain joins TRBV7-9 and TRBJ2-1, with 7 nucleotides matching TRBD2. The CDR3 has 13 amino acids. J gave up 7 bases and V 1 base, and 1 base lay outside the gene matches. The germline CDR1 and CDR2 sequences are SEHNR and FQNEAQ (reference sequence). The CDR3 region is CASSLGAGNEQFF. The DNA of the CDR3 is TGTGCCAGCAGCTTAGGAGCGGGGAATGAGCAGTTCTTC.

J is TRBJ1-3 and V is TRBV9; D is possibly TRBD1 (6 bases). Trimming removed 2 bases at V and 0 bases at J, with 9 bases between. Germline loops: CDR1 SGDLS, CDR2 YYNGEE. This CDR3 has 15 amino acids. This CDR3 is CASSVDRLSGNTIYF. The CDR3 DNA sequence: TGTGCCAGCAGCGTGGACAGACTCTCTGGAAACACCATATATTTT.

The chain combines TRBV6-5 with TRBJ1-2; TRBD1 matches 7 bases. The CDR3 length is 14 residues. V lost 4 bases and J lost 2; bases outside the gene matches: 4. The V gene's germline CDR1 is MNHEY and CDR2 SVGAGI. CDR3 sequence: CASSFRGANYGYTF. CDR3 bases: TGTGCCAGCAGTTTCAGGGGGGCGAACTATGGCTACACCTTC.

In nucleotides, the CDR3 is TGTGCCAGCAGTATAGGGGGGAACACTGAAGCTTTCTTT. Encoded protein: CASSIGGNTEAFF. The chain couples TRBV2 to TRBJ1-1, with D perhaps matching TRBD1 (6 bases). Trimming stripped 5 bases from V and 1 base from J, with 8 bases between. In germline, CDR1 is SNHLY, CDR2 FYNNEI. CDR3 length: 13 amino acids.

This clone was counted at least ten times. The chain employs TRBV7-9 and TRBJ1-4; TRBD1 might be the D (5 bases). The germline V and J ends were trimmed by 7 bases and 8 bases, with 17 bases remaining between them. Germline CDR1 and CDR2: SEHNR and FQNEAQ (reference sequence). This CDR3 region has 14 residues. The CDR3 bases are TGTGCCAGCAAAGATGGGGGGGGTGACGAAAAACTGTTTTTT. As protein: CASKDGGGDEKLFF.

V and J are TRBV7-9 and TRBJ1-2; D unclear. CDR1 is SEHNR and CDR2 is FQNEAQ in the germline V gene (reference sequence). V was shortened by 9 bases and J by 5 bases, with 10 bases between the two germline ends. The length of the CDR3 is 11 residues. In DNA form, the CDR3 reads TGTGCCAGTTCGATGAGGTATGGCTACACCTTC. It translates to CASSMRYGYTF.

The chain recombines TRBV21-1 with TRBJ2-7; the D call of TRBD1 is as the table states it, not checked on the DNA. TRBV21-1 is designated a pseudogene. The CDR3 contains 14 residues. CDR3 nucleotides: TGTGCCAGCAGCAAAATCCAGGGATCCCACGAGCAGTACTTC. It is translated as CASSKIQGSHEQYF.

The chain's CDR3 is CASSLDPGSGNTIYF. CDR3 in DNA: TGCGCCAGCAGCCTGGACCCGGGCTCTGGAAACACCATATATTTT. The chain couples TRBV5-1 to TRBJ1-3; D not resolved. The CDR3 has 15 amino acids. Germline V gene lookup returns CDR1 SGHRS and CDR2 YFSETQ. The V end was cut by 4 bases, the J end by 0 bases, with 11 bases between.

This chain uses TRBV6-5 with TRBJ1-1; D gene ambiguous. V dropped 6 bases and J dropped 3 bases, with 14 bases sitting between them. Germline assignment: CDR1 MNHEY and CDR2 SVGAGI. This CDR3 region has 14 residues. The CDR3 region is CASRPGGIYTEAFF. The CDR3 bases are TGTGCCAGCAGACCAGGAGGCATTTACACTGAAGCTTTCTTT.

A remark on this clone: Other DNA sequences in this specimen translate into the identical CDR3. The chain links TRBV5-4 to TRBJ1-3; unclear D gene. The CDR3 spans 12 residues. V lost 5 bases to trimming and J lost 3 bases, with 6 bases between them. Germline V gives CDR1 SGHNT, CDR2 YYREEE (reference sequence). The CDR3 here is CASSFSGNTIYF. CDR3 coding DNA: TGTGCCAGCAGTTTCAGTGGAAACACCATATATTTT.